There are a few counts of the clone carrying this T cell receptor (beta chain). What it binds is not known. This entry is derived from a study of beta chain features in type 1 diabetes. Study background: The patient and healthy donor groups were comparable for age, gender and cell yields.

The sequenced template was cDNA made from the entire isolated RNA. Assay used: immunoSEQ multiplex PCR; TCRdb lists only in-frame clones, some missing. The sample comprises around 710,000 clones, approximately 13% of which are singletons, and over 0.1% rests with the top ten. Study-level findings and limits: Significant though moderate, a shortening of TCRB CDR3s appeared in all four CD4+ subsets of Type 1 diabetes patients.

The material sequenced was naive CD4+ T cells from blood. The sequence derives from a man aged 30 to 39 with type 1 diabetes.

In nucleotides, the CDR3 is TGTGCCAGCAGCTTAGGAAATGCCTTAGTGGAAGATACGCAGTATTTT. Translating gives CASSLGNALVEDTQYF. The rearrangement links TRBV7-2 to TRBJ2-3; unclear D gene. This CDR3 region has 16 residues. V dropped 1 base and J dropped 5 bases, with 16 bases sitting between them. Per the germline V gene, CDR1 is SGHTA and CDR2 is FQGNSA.